The text below deals with one T cell receptor beta chain. The entry originates in a study of shared clonotypes between healthy human individuals. There are 13 residues in the CDR3. Germline CDR1 MDHEN, CDR2 SYDVKM. The V segment lost 5 bases and the J segment 7 bases; nucleotides outside the gene matches: 6. Only in-frame clones appear in the TCRdb table, and some are missing; sequencing was by immunoSEQ multiplex PCR. Seen here are approximately 1.4 million clones, approximately 98% observed once, and the top ten hold around 0.45%. The chain recombines TRBV28 with TRBJ2-7, with 9 bases matching TRBD2. The origin of this receptor is a man aged 25 to 40 in good health. The specimen was naive CD4+ T cells sorted from blood. Subset noted: CD45RA+ positively selected. The CDR3 loop is CASSLGTSKEQYF. The CDR3 DNA sequence: TGTGCCAGCAGTCTAGGGACTAGCAAGGAGCAGTACTTC.